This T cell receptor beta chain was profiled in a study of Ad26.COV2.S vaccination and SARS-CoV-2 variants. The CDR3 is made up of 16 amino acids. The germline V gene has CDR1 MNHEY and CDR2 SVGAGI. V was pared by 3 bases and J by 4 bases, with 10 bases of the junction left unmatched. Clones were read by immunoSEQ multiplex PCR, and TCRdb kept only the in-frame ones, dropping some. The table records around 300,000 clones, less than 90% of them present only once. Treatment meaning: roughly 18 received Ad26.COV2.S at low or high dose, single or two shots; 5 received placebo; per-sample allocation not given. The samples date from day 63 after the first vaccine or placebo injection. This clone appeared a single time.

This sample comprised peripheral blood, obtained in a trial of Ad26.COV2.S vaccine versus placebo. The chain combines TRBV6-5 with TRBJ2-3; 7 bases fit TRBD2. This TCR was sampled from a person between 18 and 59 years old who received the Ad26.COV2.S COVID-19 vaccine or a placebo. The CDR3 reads CASSYRAGEVPDTQYF. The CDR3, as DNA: TGTGCCAGCAGTTATCGGGCGGGAGAGGTTCCAGATACGCAGTATTTT.